Listed below are T cell receptor beta chains from one sample, sequenced in a study of shared clonotypes between healthy human individuals. The protocol was immunoSEQ multiplex PCR, while the TCRdb copy is restricted to in-frame clones and leaves out a portion. The data contain under 2,500,000 clones, approximately 94% of them singletons. The sequenced sample was naive CD4+ T cells sorted from blood. The receptor set was obtained from a man between 18 and 29 years old in good health. Both conserved end residues are part of each CDR3. Fields, in order: clone size, V gene, J gene, CDR3 protein. Size tells how often a clone was seen (once, few, many) or the class of an expanded clone, and some rows leave it out.

abundance: once; v_gene: TRBV7-8; j_gene: TRBJ2-7; CDR3aa: CASSVVSGTLYPYEQYF
abundance: -; v_gene: TRBV12-5; j_gene: TRBJ2-2; CDR3aa: CASGLGTPGELFF
abundance: -; v_gene: TRBV6-5; j_gene: TRBJ2-1; CDR3aa: CASSLGQGALDEQFF
abundance: -; v_gene: TRBV6-6; j_gene: TRBJ2-7; CDR3aa: CASSVGTGAYEQYF
abundance: -; v_gene: TRBV11-2; j_gene: TRBJ2-5; CDR3aa: CASSLGNVETQYF
abundance: -; v_gene: TRBV5-1; j_gene: TRBJ1-1; CDR3aa: CASSLTGGGWGTEAFF
abundance: -; v_gene: TRBV15; j_gene: TRBJ2-7; CDR3aa: CATSAGRLLSYEQYF
abundance: once; v_gene: TRBV18; j_gene: TRBJ2-7; CDR3aa: CASSPPGIGSYEQYF
abundance: -; v_gene: TRBV5-6; j_gene: TRBJ2-2; CDR3aa: CASSLGTGSLTGELFF
abundance: -; v_gene: TRBV6-1; j_gene: TRBJ1-6; CDR3aa: CASSRDSYNSPLHF
abundance: -; v_gene: TRBV29-1; j_gene: TRBJ2-5; CDR3aa: CSAQGAGETQYF
abundance: -; v_gene: TRBV5-4; j_gene: TRBJ1-2; CDR3aa: CASTPGASYGYTF
abundance: -; v_gene: TRBV7-2; j_gene: TRBJ2-1; CDR3aa: CASSLVGESYNEQFF
abundance: -; v_gene: TRBV5-6; j_gene: TRBJ1-1; CDR3aa: CASSVGRGNTEAFF
abundance: -; v_gene: TRBV11-2; j_gene: TRBJ1-6; CDR3aa: CASSLDAGGKNSPLHF
abundance: -; v_gene: TRBV10-1; j_gene: TRBJ2-5; CDR3aa: CASSGDNQETQYF
abundance: -; v_gene: TRBV2; j_gene: TRBJ1-1; CDR3aa: CASDKDRTTEAFF
abundance: -; v_gene: TRBV19; j_gene: TRBJ1-4; CDR3aa: CASSEDRAATNEKLFF
abundance: once; v_gene: TRBV6-1; j_gene: TRBJ2-5; CDR3aa: CASSAMTGDKKTQYF
abundance: -; v_gene: TRBV11-2; j_gene: TRBJ1-1; CDR3aa: CASSLRQGAGDTEAFF
abundance: -; v_gene: TRBV7-2; j_gene: TRBJ2-7; CDR3aa: CASSLGVYEQYF
abundance: -; v_gene: TRBV2; j_gene: TRBJ2-3; CDR3aa: CASSRLAVSPDTQYF
abundance: -; v_gene: TRBV5-1; j_gene: TRBJ2-3; CDR3aa: CASSLAATASVDTQYF
abundance: -; v_gene: TRBV6-5; j_gene: TRBJ1-5; CDR3aa: CASQRGVNQPQHF
abundance: -; v_gene: TRBV5-4; j_gene: TRBJ2-2; CDR3aa: CASSLATGRSTGELFF
abundance: -; v_gene: TRBV18; j_gene: TRBJ2-3; CDR3aa: CASSLQRDTQYF
abundance: -; v_gene: TRBV19; j_gene: TRBJ1-6; CDR3aa: CASSSVGGSPLHF